This T cell receptor (beta chain) was obtained from a study of T cell responses to AZD1222 COVID-19 vaccine. Overall study results and limits: Donors skewed white British and female; clonal diversity was possibly underestimated.

The CDR3 consists of 15 residues. Germline V gives CDR1 MDHEN, CDR2 SYDVKM. Deletions cut 6 bases from V and 4 bases from J, with 19 bases between. This clone was observed once. What it binds is unknown. Here immunoSEQ multiplex PCR was the method, and the copy in TCRdb shows in-frame clones only, minus some. Of 130,000 to 150,000 clones listed, 80% to 90% were seen once; the top ten hold 5.1%. The specimen comprised peripheral blood, sampled on day 0 of AZD1222 vaccination. This sequence was found in an adult in good health. The chain joins TRBV28 to TRBJ2-7, with a possible D match to TRBD2 (6 bases). CDR3 residues: CASRGWLGGRYEQYF. CDR3 DNA: TGTGCCAGCAGGGGGTGGTTAGGAGGGCGGTACGAGCAGTACTTC.